These 10 T cell receptor beta chains originate from one sample sequenced in a study of CD8+ T cells in alopecia areata. In each case, RNA was isolated and then reverse transcribed into cDNA as the sequencing template. Assay used: immunoSEQ multiplex PCR; TCRdb lists only in-frame clones, some missing. The table records some 4,000 clones, 71% of them present only once. The source material was skin. These receptor sequences come from a human donor in good health.

The genes are TRBV30 and TRBJ2-2; 9 nucleotides line up with TRBD2. This CDR3 has 16 amino acids. Germline CDR1 is GTSNPN and CDR2 is SVGIG (reference sequence). Unmatched junction bases numbered 8, after V lost 4 bases and J lost 2 bases. The CDR3 sequence: CAWNGKRGANTGELFF. The CDR3 region has the DNA TGTGCCTGGAATGGGAAGCGGGGGGCCAACACCGGGGAGCTGTTTTTT.

This chain connects TRBV5-8 to TRBJ2-3, with D possibly TRBD2 on 5 matching bases. Germline loops: CDR1 SGHTS, CDR2 YDEGEE. Trimming stripped 2 bases from V and 6 bases from J, with 16 bases between. The CDR3 sequence is 15 residues long. The CDR3 nucleotides are TGTGCCAGCAGCTTATCGACCAACCCGGGGGATACGCAGTATTTT. This encodes CASSLSTNPGDTQYF.

The chain links TRBV5-6 to TRBJ1-2; D perhaps matches TRBD1 (6 bases). Germline V gene data show CDR1 as SGHDT and CDR2 as YYEEEE. CDR3 length equals 14 residues. The germline V and J ends were trimmed by 0 bases and 4 bases, with 10 bases remaining between them. The CDR3 spells CASSLGGPGYGYTF. In nucleotides, the CDR3 is TGTGCCAGCAGCTTGGGGGGGCCCGGCTATGGCTACACCTTC.

V and J are TRBV11-3 and TRBJ1-1; D remains unclear. Trimming pared 0 bases from V and 8 bases from J, leaving 10 bases between. This CDR3 spans 13 amino acids. Germline CDR1 is SGHNT and CDR2 is YENEEA. For the CDR3, the DNA is TGTGCCAGCAGCTTAGATCTGGCAGAAGAAGCTTTCTTT. Protein sequence: CASSLDLAEEAFF.

This clone has only a few counts. The V call is TRBV7-3, the J call TRBJ2-3, with TRBD2 identical over 7 bases. CDR1 and CDR2 from the germline V gene are SGHTA and FQGTGA. The CDR3 length is 16 residues. After removal of 5 bases from V and 4 bases from J, the junction contained 12 bases not matched to a gene. Here the CDR3 reads CASSARGTTPADTQYF. CDR3 DNA sequence: TGTGCCAGCAGCGCGCGGGGGACTACCCCAGCAGATACGCAGTATTTT. Looking up the rest from reference TRBV7-3 and TRBJ2-3 gives the full variable domain: GAGVSQTPSNKVTEKGKYVELRCDPISGHTALYWYRQSLGQGPEFLIYFQGTGAADDSGLPNDRFFAVRPEGSVSTLKIQRTERGDSAVYLCASSARGTTPADTQYFGPGTRLTVL.

The gene calls are TRBV7-2 and TRBJ1-5, with 7 bases fitting TRBD1. Per the germline V gene, CDR1 is SGHTA and CDR2 is FQGNSA. The trim removed 5 bases at V and 4 bases at J, leaving 5 bases unmatched. CDR3 length equals 14 residues. The CDR3, as DNA: TGTGCCAGCAGCCCGAGACAGGGTAATCAGCCCCAGCATTTT. It codes for CASSPRQGNQPQHF.

The V and J genes are TRBV7-2 and TRBJ1-6; no definite D call. With 1 base removed from V and 6 bases from J, the gap between germline ends came to 7 bases. The germline CDR1 and CDR2 sequences are SGHTA and FQGNSA. CDR3 length: 14 amino acids. CDR3 DNA: TGTGCCAGCAGCTTAGTAGGAGTTAATTCACCCCTCCACTTT. Protein sequence: CASSLVGVNSPLHF.

This clone was seen a few times. The chain joins TRBV23-1 to TRBJ1-5; no reliable D call. TRBV23-1 is treated as an ORF (open reading frame) with a function not yet certain. V lost 0 bases and J 5 bases, leaving 17 bases between the germline ends. The CDR3 loop spans 17 amino acids. The CDR3 reads CASSQSGPGGFYQPQHF. CDR3 bases: TGCGCCAGCAGTCAATCCGGCCCTGGTGGGTTTTATCAGCCCCAGCATTTT.

The chain uses TRBV7-3 and TRBJ2-7, with 8 bases matching TRBD1. Germline-derived CDR1 and CDR2 are SGHTA and FQGTGA. J was trimmed by 2 bases and V by 5 bases; bases with no gene match: 5. The CDR3 extends over 14 amino acids. Written as DNA, the CDR3 is TGTGCCAGCAGCCCAACACAGGGGGCCTACGAGCAGTACTTC. Its protein product is CASSPTQGAYEQYF.

In DNA, the CDR3 is TGTGCCAGCAGCCTCCTTGCGGGGTCCAGCAATGAGCAGTTCTTC. This codes for CASSLLAGSSNEQFF. The rearrangement joins TRBV7-8 to TRBJ2-1; tentative D call: TRBD2 (6 bases). V lost 5 bases to trimming and J lost 6 bases, with 17 bases between them. CDR1 SGHVS and CDR2 FQNEAQ come from the germline V gene. The CDR3 extends over 15 amino acids.